This TCR beta chain comes out of a study of blood T cell repertoires in COVID-19. As for the study in general: COVID-19 samples collected from the United States, Italy and Spain covered acute and convalescent phases. In each case, the material was cDNA or gDNA derived from T cells, B-cell-depleted T cells, or PBMCs.

In the source study's methods: The assay estimated nucleated cells by amplifying reference gene primers. Here immunoSEQ multiplex PCR was the method, and the copy in TCRdb shows in-frame clones only, minus some. V and J calls and clone size are copied from that table; D and trimming were computed from the DNA. The sample gives about 140,000 clones, 85% to 90% of which show up once; approximately 10% is in the top ten. The receptor was derived from a woman at least 80 years old with acute or convalescent COVID-19. What was sequenced was peripheral blood.

The CDR3 DNA reads as TGTGCCAGCACCCTCGGGGGGGGCAGTCGAGAGACCCAGTACTTC. Its protein is CASTLGGGSRETQYF. The V and J genes are TRBV6-5 and TRBJ2-5, with 8 positions matching TRBD2. The CDR3 covers 15 residues. J was trimmed by 4 bases and V by 7 bases; bases with no gene match: 11. Germline-derived CDR1 and CDR2 are MNHEY and SVGAGI.